Following are 9 T cell receptor beta chains from one sample sequenced in a study of blood T cell repertoires in COVID-19. The data were produced by immunoSEQ multiplex PCR, yet TCRdb's version contains in-frame clones alone and is incomplete. The sample has around 250,000 clones, 70% to 90% seen once. Sequenced: PBMCs or T cells enriched from blood (not recorded which). Source of these receptors: a woman between 45 and 65 years old who had recovered from COVID-19.

CDR3 sequence: CASSPTQGASSGANVLTF. In DNA form, the CDR3 reads TGTGCCAGCAGCCCAACCCAGGGTGCTTCCTCTGGGGCCAACGTCCTGACTTTC. The chain links TRBV7-9 to TRBJ2-6, with TRBD1 as a possible D gene (5 bases). V gave up 5 bases and J gave up 0 bases, with 17 bases separating them. Per the germline V gene, CDR1 is SEHNR and CDR2 is FQNEAQ (reference sequence). This CDR3 has 18 amino acids.

J is TRBJ2-1 and V is TRBV5-1; TRBD1 agrees at 10 bases. J lost 8 bases, V lost 4 bases, and 6 bases had no gene match. Germline CDR1 reads SGHRS; CDR2 reads YFSETQ. This CDR3 is built from 14 residues. The DNA for the CDR3 is TGCGCCAGCAGCCGGGGACAGGGGTGGGATGAGCAGTTCTTC. It specifies CASSRGQGWDEQFF.

V usage is TRBV7-2 and J usage is TRBJ2-2, with D perhaps TRBD2 (7 bases). The CDR3 extends over 15 amino acids. V was clipped by 4 bases and J by 6 bases, with 15 bases between them. The germline CDR1 and CDR2 sequences are SGHTA and FQGNSA. The CDR3 nucleotides read TGTGCCAGCAGCTCCCTTGGGAGGGGGGCCGGGGAGCTGTTTTTT. This encodes CASSSLGRGAGELFF.

V usage is TRBV28 and J usage is TRBJ1-2; 7 positions agree with TRBD1. V was pared by 5 bases and J by 4 bases, with 10 bases of the junction left unmatched. Germline loops: CDR1 MDHEN, CDR2 SYDVKM. The CDR3 is made up of 15 amino acids. The CDR3 loop is CASSDPTGSGYGYTF. CDR3 coding DNA: TGTGCCAGCAGTGACCCGACAGGGAGCGGCTATGGCTACACCTTC.

This clone was counted once. This chain uses TRBV20-1 with TRBJ2-3; D is unresolved. V lost 0 bases and J 12 bases, leaving 10 bases between the germline ends. The CDR3 is 11 amino acids. In germline, CDR1 is DFQATT, CDR2 SNEGSKA (reference sequence). The DNA for the CDR3 is TGCAGTGCTAGAGAACTCCCTCATCAGTATTTT. Its translation: CSARELPHQYF.

V usage is TRBV27 and J usage is TRBJ2-7; 9 bases line up with TRBD2. Germline V CDR1 and CDR2: MNHEY, SMNVEV (reference sequence). This CDR3 contains 14 residues. V lost 5 bases to trimming and J lost 4 bases; unmatched junction nucleotides: 6. CDR3 DNA sequence: TGTGCCAGCAGTGTGCGGGAGGGCCGGTACGAGCAGTACTTC. Translated, it gives CASSVREGRYEQYF.

This sequence joins TRBV6-6 and TRBJ1-1; no definite D call. The CDR3 runs to 12 residues. CDR1 and CDR2 from the germline V gene are MNHNY and SVGAGI (reference sequence). Trimming cost V 4 bases and J 2 bases, with 5 bases left between them. As DNA, the CDR3 is TGTGCCAGCAGTTCCGTTAACACTGAAGCTTTCTTT. Protein sequence: CASSSVNTEAFF.

In DNA form, the CDR3 reads TGTGCCAGCTCCGTCTCCCTTGGCGGGAGAAAAGAGACCCAGTACTTC. Amino acids: CASSVSLGGRKETQYF. The rearrangement links TRBV2 to TRBJ2-5; 7 nucleotides match TRBD2. There are 16 residues in the CDR3. Germline V gene lookup returns CDR1 SNHLY and CDR2 FYNNEI. V gave up 8 bases and J gave up 3 bases; unmatched junction bases: 15.

The genes are TRBV29-1 and TRBJ2-7; no firm D call. The CDR3 is 11 amino acids. Germline CDR1 reads SQVTM; CDR2 reads ANQGSEA. The ends were cut back, 7 bases at V and 2 bases at J, with 9 bases in the middle. The CDR3 loop reads CSARETYEQYF. CDR3 nucleotides: TGCAGCGCCCGCGAGACCTACGAGCAGTACTTC.